This TCR beta chain was captured by sequencing in a study of T cells in Graves' hyperthyroidism and ophthalmopathy. This clonotype was counted at least ten times. TCR beta CDR3 regions were amplified from RNA. The TCR CDR3 first-round RT-PCR relied on the HTBI primer set. Each CDR3 protein is one row after TCRdb ran MiXCR on the multiplex PCR reads. Counted here are 300,000 to 450,000 distinct CDR3 sequences, 18% occurring once; the ten biggest clones make up roughly a sixth. Germline values: CDR1 ENHRY, CDR2 SYGVKD. The CDR3 runs to 13 residues. The V end lost 7 bases, the J end lost 2 bases, and 11 bases lay between the germline ends.

Sequenced sample: blood. This receptor was identified in a woman between 35 and 50 years old with Graves' ophthalmopathy. The rearrangement links TRBV10-3 to TRBJ1-2; D may be TRBD1 (5 bases). The CDR3 coding sequence is TGTGCCATCAAGGCCCAGGGAAACTATGGCTACACCTTC. Protein sequence: CAIKAQGNYGYTF.